This T cell receptor beta chain appears in the sequencing data of a study of blood T cell repertoires in COVID-19. With V trimmed by 0 bases and J by 6 bases, 9 bases remained unmatched. CDR1 is SGDLS and CDR2 is YYNGEE in the germline V gene. The CDR3 consists of 16 residues. Data came from immunoSEQ multiplex PCR; TCRdb stores just in-frame clones and leaves some out. Of roughly 190,000 clones listed, roughly 76% were seen once; the top ten hold approximately 11%. The V gene is TRBV9, the J gene TRBJ2-3; the match to TRBD2 covers 8 bases. This TCR was sampled from a woman between 40 and 55 years old with COVID-19, enrolled during active disease. The sequencing input was peripheral blood. CDR3 DNA: TGTGCCAGCAGCGTAGCAGCGGGACTAGGGATGGATACGCAGTATTTT. Its translation is CASSVAAGLGMDTQYF.